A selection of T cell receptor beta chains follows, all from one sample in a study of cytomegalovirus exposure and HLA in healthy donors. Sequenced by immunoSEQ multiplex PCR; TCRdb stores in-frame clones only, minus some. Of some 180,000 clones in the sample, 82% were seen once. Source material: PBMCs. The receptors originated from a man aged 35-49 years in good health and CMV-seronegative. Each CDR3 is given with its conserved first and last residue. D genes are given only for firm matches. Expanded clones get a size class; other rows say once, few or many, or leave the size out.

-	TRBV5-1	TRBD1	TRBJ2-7	TGCGCCAGCAGCTCTACAGGGGGCCGGTACGAGCAGTACTTC	CASSSTGGRYEQYF
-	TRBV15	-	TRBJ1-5	TGTGCCACCAGCTTCCAGGGAGGGCGCAATCAGCCCCAGCATTTT	CATSFQGGRNQPQHF
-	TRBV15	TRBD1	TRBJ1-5	TGTGCCACCAGCAGCGGAGCCGGGACAGAGCATTTT	CATSSGAGTEHF
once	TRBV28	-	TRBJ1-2	TGTGCCAGCATTTCCGACACACACTATGGCTACACCTTC	CASISDTHYGYTF
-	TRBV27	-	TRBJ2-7	TGTGCCAGCAGCCGAGCCGAGCCGTACGAGCAGTACTTC	CASSRAEPYEQYF
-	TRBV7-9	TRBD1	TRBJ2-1	TGTGCCAGCAGGACTTCGGACAGGGGATACAATGAGCAGTTCTTC	CASRTSDRGYNEQFF
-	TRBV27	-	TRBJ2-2	TGTGCCAGCAGCTCAATTGTCGACAGGTCGAACACCGGGGAGCTGTTTTTT	CASSSIVDRSNTGELFF
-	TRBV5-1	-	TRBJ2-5	TGCGCCAGCAGCCCCCCGGGAGAGACCCAGTACTTC	CASSPPGETQYF
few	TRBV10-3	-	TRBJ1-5	TGTGCCATCAGTAGACAGTCCAATCAGCCCCAGCATTTT	CAISRQSNQPQHF
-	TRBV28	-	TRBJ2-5	TGTGCCAGCGGACCGGACAGACAAGAGACCCAGTACTTC	CASGPDRQETQYF
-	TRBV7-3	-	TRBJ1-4	TGTGCCAGCAGGCAATACACTGGGGGGTTTGATGAAAAACTGTTTTTT	CASRQYTGGFDEKLFF
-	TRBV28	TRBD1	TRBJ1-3	TGTGCCAGCAGCGCAGGGGGACAGAGAAACACCATATATTTT	CASSAGGQRNTIYF
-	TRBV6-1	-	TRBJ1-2	TGTGCCAGCACCACGACACAGGGAATCTATGGCTACACCTTC	CASTTTQGIYGYTF
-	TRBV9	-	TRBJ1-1	TGTGCCAGCAGCGTAGAAGGGAGGGTTACTGAAGCTTTCTTT	CASSVEGRVTEAFF
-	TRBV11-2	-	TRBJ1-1	TGTGCCAGCAGCTTAGGGAGGAGGACTGAAGCTTTCTTT	CASSLGRRTEAFF
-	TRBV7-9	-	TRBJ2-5	TGTGCCAGCAGCTTTGACGGCGGAGGGCGAGAGACCCAGTACTTC	CASSFDGGGRETQYF
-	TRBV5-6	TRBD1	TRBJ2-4	TGTGCCAGCAGCTTGCGGGGACAGCAAAACATTCAGTACTTC	CASSLRGQQNIQYF
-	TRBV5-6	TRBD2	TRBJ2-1	TGTGCCAGCGGACTAGCGGGAGTTATCAATGAGCAGTTCTTC	CASGLAGVINEQFF
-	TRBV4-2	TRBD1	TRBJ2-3	TGTGCCAGCAGCCAGAGGCCCACCGGGACAGAGAACACAGATACGCAGTATTTT	CASSQRPTGTENTDTQYF
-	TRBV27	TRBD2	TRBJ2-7	TGTGCCAGCAGTTCTATCACTCTAGCGGGGGACTACGAGCAGTACTTC	CASSSITLAGDYEQYF
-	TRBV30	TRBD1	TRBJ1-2	TGTGCCTGGAGTCAAGACAGGGATGCCCTGAACTATGGCTACACCTTC	CAWSQDRDALNYGYTF
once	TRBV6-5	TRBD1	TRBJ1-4	TGTGCCAGCAGTTGGAGGGCAGGGGGTGAAAAACTGTTTTTT	CASSWRAGGEKLFF
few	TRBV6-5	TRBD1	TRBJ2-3	TGTGCCAGCAGGGAGTTTCAGGGGGCGCAGTATTTT	CASREFQGAQYF
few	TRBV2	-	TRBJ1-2	TGTGCCAGCAAGGAACAGCTCCAATCGAATTATGGCTACACCTTC	CASKEQLQSNYGYTF
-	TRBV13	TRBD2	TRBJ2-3	TGTGCCAGCAGCCGCCTCTCTAGCGGGGGCCGCACAGATACGCAGTATTTT	CASSRLSSGGRTDTQYF
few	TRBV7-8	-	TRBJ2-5	TGTGCCAGCAGCCTTAACAGGGATCAAGAGACCCAGTACTTC	CASSLNRDQETQYF
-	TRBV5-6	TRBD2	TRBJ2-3	TGTGCCAGCAGCTACCTTGGGGGAGGGAGGGCAGATACGCAGTATTTT	CASSYLGGGRADTQYF
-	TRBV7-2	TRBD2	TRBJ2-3	TGTGCCAGCAGCTTACCCGGGACTAGCGGGGGGTTAGATACGCAGTATTTT	CASSLPGTSGGLDTQYF
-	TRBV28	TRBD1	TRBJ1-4	TGTGCCAGCGGGCAGGGGGCTGGAGAAAAACTGTTTTTT	CASGQGAGEKLFF
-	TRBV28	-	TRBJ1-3	TGTGCCAGCAGTTTGCAGCCACTGGCTAGCGCTTCTGGAAACACCATATATTTT	CASSLQPLASASGNTIYF
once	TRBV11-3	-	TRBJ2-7	TGTGCCAGCAGCCGCCGGGGGGCCCCCTACGAGCAGTACTTC	CASSRRGAPYEQYF
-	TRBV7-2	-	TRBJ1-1	TGTGCCAGCAGCTTCGGACTTATCAGGGGTACTGAAGCTTTCTTT	CASSFGLIRGTEAFF
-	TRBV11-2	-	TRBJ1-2	TGTGCCAGCAGCTTTCCAGCCCTCTCGGGAGGCGTTAACTATGGCTACACCTTC	CASSFPALSGGVNYGYTF
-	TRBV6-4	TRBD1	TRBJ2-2	TGTGCCAGCAGTGAAACAGGGGAAGGGTACGGAACCGGGGAGCTGTTTTTT	CASSETGEGYGTGELFF
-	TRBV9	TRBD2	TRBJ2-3	TGTGCCAGCAGCGTAGCTAGCGGGCGGACAGATACGCAGTATTTT	CASSVASGRTDTQYF
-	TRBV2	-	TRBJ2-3	TGTGCCAGCCAATTCATCCGAGGAGGGGAGGATACGCAGTATTTT	CASQFIRGGEDTQYF
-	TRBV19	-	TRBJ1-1	TGTGCCAGTAGTACTCTACTTACAGGGAGGAACACTGAAGCTTTCTTT	CASSTLLTGRNTEAFF
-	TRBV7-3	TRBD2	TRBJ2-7	TGTGCCAGCAGCTTGACTAGCGGGAGGGCCTACGAGCAGTACTTC	CASSLTSGRAYEQYF
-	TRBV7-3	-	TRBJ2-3	TGTGCCAGCAGCTTAATTCGGGTTACAGATACGCAGTATTTT	CASSLIRVTDTQYF
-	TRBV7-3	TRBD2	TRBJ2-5	TGTGCCAGCAGCCCGGCGGCGGGGGGGCAGGAGACCCAGTACTTC	CASSPAAGGQETQYF
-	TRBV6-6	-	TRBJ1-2	TGTGCCAGCAGTTACGTCGGAGGCCCCAACTATGGCTACACCTTC	CASSYVGGPNYGYTF
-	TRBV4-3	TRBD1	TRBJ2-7	TGCGCCAGCAGCCAAGATTTGACCGGGACAGGGACGGGGGAGCAGTACTTC	CASSQDLTGTGTGEQYF
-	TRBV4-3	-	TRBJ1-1	TGCGCCAGCAGCCAAGTTCAGGGAACGTACGGCTTGAACACTGAAGCTTTCTTT	CASSQVQGTYGLNTEAFF
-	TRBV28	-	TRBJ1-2	TGTGCCAGCGGAGAAGAGGCCAGGGACTATGGCTACACCTTC	CASGEEARDYGYTF
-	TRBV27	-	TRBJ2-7	TGTGCCACAGGAGAGGGCCCCTACGAGCAGTACTTC	CATGEGPYEQYF
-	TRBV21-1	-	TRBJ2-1	TGTGCCAGCAGCAAAGCCGGCGGGGCCGGGGATGAGCAGTTCTTC	CASSKAGGAGDEQFF